This TCR beta chain was identified in a study of T cells after yellow fever vaccination. This clonotype was picked up many times. In germline, CDR1 is SSHAT, CDR2 FNYEAQ (reference sequence). The CDR3 extends over 17 amino acids. Trimming took 5 bases from V and 0 from J; bases not matched to a gene: 7. The authors made TCR cDNA by 5'RACE template switching, adding a universal primer site and UMIs. MiXCR, applied by TCRdb to the 5' RACE reads, yields one record per CDR3 protein. Of 150,000 to 200,000 distinct CDR3 sequences listed, about 6% are singletons. Specimen: CD4+ T cells sorted from PBMCs, collected on the day of the first yellow fever vaccination. The receptor was isolated from a man in his late teens or twenties who received the YFV17D yellow fever vaccine. The chain joins TRBV7-7 to TRBJ2-1, with 10 bases fitting TRBD2. DNA of the CDR3: TGTGCCAGCAGCCCTACTAGCGGGGTAAGCTCCTACAATGAGCAGTTCTTC. It is translated as CASSPTSGVSSYNEQFF.